This T cell receptor beta chain was found in a study of regulatory T cells (dated by TCRdb to between 2018 and 2020). At the level of the whole study: The study compared T-cell receptor beta repertoires of sorted regulatory, conventional CD4+ and CD8+ T cells in CD3G-deficient patients with those in healthy controls. On the study overall, not on this receptor specifically: CD8+ T cells from patients showed a nonsignificant trend toward lower Shannon entropy than control CD8+ cells. Patient repertoires showed restricted unique TRB V-J pairs and skewed V and J gene usage, most marked in regulatory T cells.

Comment on this clone: Its binding antigen is unknown. The input lacks base qualities; no much larger clone sits a single base away.

All CD3G-deficient patients had evidence of autoimmunity, which was more severe in two of the patients. Patients were tested at ages ranging from 2 to 39 years, and reduced naive and increased memory CD4+ and CD8+ T-cell proportions were found in the patients. Roughly 6 individuals with CD3G deficiency were included in the patient group. Patient samples and clinical data came from an international physician network spanning the United States, Europe and Asia. Ficoll density separation was used to isolate peripheral blood mononuclear cells. A FACSAria cell sorter was used to isolate CD3+ CD8+ CD4- T cells. From the cysteine up to the phenylalanine, the CDR3 has a length of 11 residues. Only the CDR3 DNA is retained, 33 bases long and in frame from the first base. Taken from the germline V gene, the CDR1 and CDR2 loops are MNHNS and SASEGT. Trimming at the junction amounts to 10 bases on V and 7 bases on J, and the germline ends lie 11 bases apart.

In the multiplex PCR, 52 forward TRBV primers and 13 reverse TRBJ primers were used, and assay-based and computational corrections were applied for amplification bias. Rearranged TRB loci were amplified from genomic DNA by multiplex PCR within the immunoSEQ assay. An Illumina HiSeq platform was used to sequence the TRB amplicons. Concerning the study's data processing: Raw sequences were error-filtered and aligned to reference gene sequences by custom algorithms and were subsequently analyzed with the immunoSEQ online tools. Productive and nonproductive TRB rearrangement frequencies were evaluated among both unique and total sequences. Hydrophobicity and amino acid composition of residues 6 and 7 within the TRB CDR3 were used to estimate the potential for self-reactivity. Group comparisons used t tests, Mann-Whitney tests or two-way ANOVA run in Prism software. As stored in TCRdb, this immuneACCESS dataset retains in-frame rearrangements with V and J assigned. A fraction of the clones does not appear; measured against another copy, unresolved V genes explain less than half of the discrepancy, and the remainder lacks a known reason. The DNA gave D and trimming, while V, J and clone size come from that table. Counted in this sample were approximately 20,000 clones; over 85% of them appeared once. 3.5% to 4% of the sample belongs to the ten largest clones.

The receptor chain draws on TRBV6-1 and TRBJ2-1; the D gene lacks a confident call. The source is a child aged 2-9 years with CD3G deficiency. The sequenced sample consisted of CD8+ T cells sorted from blood. The sequence in DNA is TGTGCCACCTCGTACATGAATGAGCAGTTCTTC. It translates as CATSYMNEQFF.